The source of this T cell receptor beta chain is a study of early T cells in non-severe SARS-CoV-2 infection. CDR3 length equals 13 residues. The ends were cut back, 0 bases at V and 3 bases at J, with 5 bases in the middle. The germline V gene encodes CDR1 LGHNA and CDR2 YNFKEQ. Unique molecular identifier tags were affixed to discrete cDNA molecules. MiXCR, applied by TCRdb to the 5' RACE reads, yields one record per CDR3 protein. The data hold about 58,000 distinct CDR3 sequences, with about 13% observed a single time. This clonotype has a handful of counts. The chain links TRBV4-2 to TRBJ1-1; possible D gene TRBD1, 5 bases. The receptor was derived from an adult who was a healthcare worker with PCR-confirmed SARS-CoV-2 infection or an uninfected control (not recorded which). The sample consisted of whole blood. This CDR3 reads CASSQEGDTEAFF. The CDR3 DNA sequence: TGTGCCAGCAGCCAAGAAGGGGACACTGAAGCTTTCTTT.